Presented here are 3 T cell receptor beta chains from one specimen sequenced in a study of blood T cells in healthy people across ages. A second PCR, run for about 7 to 11 cycles, used a sample-barcoded 5' primer plus a J-beta primer mix. TCRdb reanalysed the 5' RACE reads using MiXCR and keeps one entry per CDR3 protein. Of some 1.7 million distinct CDR3 sequences in the sample, over 25% were seen once. Input material: blood. The receptors shown here come from a young woman in good health.

This clonotype was seen a handful of times. The chain links TRBV7-2 to TRBJ2-3; D unclear. The CDR3 totals 14 residues. Per germline, CDR1 SGHTA and CDR2 FQGNSA. V was trimmed by 4 bases and J by 7 bases, leaving 15 bases between them. CDR3 nucleotides: TGTGCCAGCAGCTCCTCCGGAGCACCTAATACGCAGTATTTT. This codes for CASSSSGAPNTQYF. Together with reference TRBV7-2 and TRBJ2-3, the CDR3 gives the full variable domain: GAGVSQSPSNKVTEKGKDVELRCDPISGHTALYWYRQSLGQGLEFLIYFQGNSAPDKSGLPSDRFSAERTGGSVSTLTIQRTQQEDSAVYLCASSSSGAPNTQYFGPGTRLTVL.

The CDR3 sequence is CSAPGLAGGQYNEQFF. The CDR3 nucleotides read TGCAGTGCCCCGGGACTAGCGGGAGGACAGTACAATGAGCAGTTCTTC. The chain couples TRBV20-1 to TRBJ2-1; 15 bases are a match to TRBD2. Trimming removed 6 bases from V and 4 bases from J; junction bases left unmatched: 7. The CDR3 runs 16 residues. In germline, CDR1 is DFQATT, CDR2 SNEGSKA (reference sequence).

The V gene is TRBV6-5, the J gene TRBJ2-5; D is possibly TRBD1 (5 bases). V dropped 2 bases and J dropped 7 bases, with 8 bases sitting between them. This CDR3 spans 12 amino acids. Germline-derived CDR1 and CDR2 are MNHEY and SVGAGI. The CDR3, as DNA: TGTGCCAGCAGTTACGAGCAGGGGACCCAGTACTTC. It encodes CASSYEQGTQYF.